This T cell receptor beta chain was sequenced during a study of T-cell reconstitution after alpha-beta-depleted transplantation in children. Unique molecular identifiers were used to barcode this TCRbeta library. TCRdb re-called the PCR reads with MiXCR, one entry per CDR3 protein. Of more than 550,000 distinct CDR3 sequences listed, 8% to 11% are singletons. This clonotype was recorded a few times. The CDR3 length is 14 residues. J lost 6 bases, V lost 5 bases, and 9 bases had no gene match. CDR1 and CDR2 from the germline V gene are SGHRS and YFSETQ. The chain is built from TRBV5-1 and TRBJ2-7, with 9 bases identical to TRBD1. This receptor was identified in a human donor who donated a stem cell graft to a child with acute myeloid leukemia. The sample consisted of PBMCs from the stem cell graft donor, taken from the stem cell graft. The CDR3 sequence is CASSRSTTGGEQYF. CDR3 DNA sequence: TGCGCCAGCAGTCGTTCAACGACAGGGGGCGAGCAGTACTTC.